The source of this TCR beta chain is a study of T-cell reconstitution after alpha-beta-depleted transplantation in children. This sample's TCRbeta library carried unique molecular identifier barcodes. TCRdb passed the PCR reads through MiXCR, listing each CDR3 protein once. Among some 500,000 distinct CDR3 sequences, approximately 16% were seen once, and the ten largest hold approximately 3%. The germline CDR1 and CDR2 sequences are MNHEY and SMNVEV (reference sequence). There are 15 residues in the CDR3. V was shortened by 7 bases and J by 1 base, with 14 bases between the two germline ends. This clonotype was obtained from a human donor who donated a stem cell graft to a child with acute lymphoblastic leukemia. This chain links TRBV27 with TRBJ2-1; tentative D call: TRBD1 (5 bases). The sequences come from PBMCs from the stem cell graft donor, collected from the stem cell graft. As DNA, the CDR3 is TGTGCCAGCATTTACCAGGGCTCTTCCTACAATGAGCAGTTCTTC. Translated: CASIYQGSSYNEQFF.